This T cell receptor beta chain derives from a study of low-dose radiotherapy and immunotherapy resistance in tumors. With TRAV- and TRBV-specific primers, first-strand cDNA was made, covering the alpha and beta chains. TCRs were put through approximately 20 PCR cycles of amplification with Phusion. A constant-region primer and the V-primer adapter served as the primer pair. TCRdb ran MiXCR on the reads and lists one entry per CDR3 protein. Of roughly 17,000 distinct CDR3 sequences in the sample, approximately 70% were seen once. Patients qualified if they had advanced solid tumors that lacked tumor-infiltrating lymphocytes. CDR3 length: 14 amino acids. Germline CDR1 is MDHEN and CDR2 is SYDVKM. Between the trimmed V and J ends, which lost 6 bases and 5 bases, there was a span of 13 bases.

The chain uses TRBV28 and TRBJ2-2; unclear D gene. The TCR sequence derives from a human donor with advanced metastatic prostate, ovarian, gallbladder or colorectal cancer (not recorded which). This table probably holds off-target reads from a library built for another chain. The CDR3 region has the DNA TGTGCCAGCAGCTCCCCCGGTGGGACCGGGGAGCTGTTTTTT. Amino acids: CASSSPGGTGELFF.